This T cell receptor beta chain is drawn from a study of OX40 agonist ivuxolimab in advanced cancers. On the study more broadly: Ivuxolimab is an agonistic anti-OX40 (CD134) antibody, and patients were treated with it. Cohort: roughly 80% men, mean age 60, aged about 20 to 90.

TCRdb's table, derived via immunoSEQ multiplex PCR, lists solely in-frame clones and lacks some. Counted here are tens of thousands of clones, about 86% occurring once; the ten biggest clones make up 0.9% to 1.2%. The CDR3 sequence is 13 residues long. CDR1 SGHNT and CDR2 YYREEE come from the germline V gene (reference sequence). Trimming removed 0 bases from V and 1 base from J, with 5 bases in between. Enrollment shut out patients with autoimmune disease history or systemic immunosuppression. Patients had blood sampled at baseline and again on cycle 4 day 1 and cycle 7 day 1. Sequenced here: CD4+ or CD8+ T cells sorted from blood, sampled in a trial of the OX40 agonist ivuxolimab. The source is an adult with an advanced solid tumor such as melanoma, head and neck, liver or kidney cancer. The chain joins TRBV5-4 to TRBJ2-7; D possibly corresponds to TRBD1 (5 bases). The CDR3 loop is CASSLGQSYEQYF. The CDR3 DNA follows: TGTGCCAGCAGCTTGGGACAGTCCTACGAGCAGTACTTC.